The entry below describes one T cell receptor beta chain. Its recognized antigen is unknown. Base-call qualities are not available, and no considerably larger clone is one nucleotide away. The data derive from a study of blood T cell repertoires in COVID-19 (dated by TCRdb to about 2020). Regarding the research as a whole: Samples covering the acute and convalescent phases of COVID-19 were provided by collaborators in the United States, Italy and Spain. The prospective study material was composed of cDNA or gDNA derived from T cells, B-cell-depleted T cells, or PBMCs. Deeply sampled blood TCRbeta repertoires from subjects exposed to, actively infected with, or recovered from COVID-19 were included in the dataset. A freely available public database, intended as a resource for researchers studying the immune response to SARS-CoV-2, is where the repertoires were released. Samples were obtained from the ongoing ImmuneRACE study (first 160 participants) and from about 1,300 subjects provided by 6 global collaborators. The sample metadata nearly always contained a de-identified subject ID, COVID-19 status, age in years and sex. Where HLA class I and class II types were available, the types were taken from metadata supplied by the sample provider, not from assay-based typing.

TCRbeta CDR3 regions were amplified from genomic DNA by means of the immunoSEQ Assay, a bias-controlled multiplex PCR. The paper's processing steps were these. Within the assay, amplification of reference gene primers was used to estimate how many nucleated cells each sample contained. To quantify the absolute abundance of each unique TCRbeta CDR3 rearrangement, sequence reads were collapsed and filtered. For each sample, productive Simpson clonality was calculated as the square root of Simpson's diversity index over productive rearrangements. TCRdb's version of the immuneACCESS table is confined to in-frame rearrangements and falls short of the full clone set. An unresolved V gene accounts for under half of the shortfall where checked; the remainder is of unknown origin. D and trimming come from the DNA, and the V and J calls and clone size come from that table. This sample gives about 63,000 clones in total; around 74% of them show up just once. The ten largest clones represent 28% of the sample.

The collaborating institutions used their own protocols to collect whole blood in K2EDTA tubes. Collaborator samples were shipped for TCRbeta analysis as frozen whole blood, isolated PBMCs, or DNA extracted from either sample type. The research as a whole found: The amount of clinical and demographic metadata varied by source and participant and was provided uncurated.

The germline V gene yields MDHEN for CDR1 and SYDVKM for CDR2. The CDR3 goes from the cysteine to the phenylalanine over 13 residues. Only the CDR3 DNA is retained, 39 bases long and in frame from the first base. V lost 8 bases and J lost 0 bases; the stretch between them is 10 bases long. The clonotype originates from a woman older than 75 with acute or convalescent COVID-19. Sequenced input: peripheral blood. This receptor chain uses TRBV28 and TRBJ2-5; a weak D assignment points to TRBD1 (6 bases agree). This receptor carries the CDR3 CASERGYQETQYF. The base sequence is TGTGCCAGCGAAAGGGGGTACCAAGAGACCCAGTACTTC. This CDR3, with the reference TRBV28 and TRBJ2-5 proteins standing in past its ends, gives the full variable domain DVKVTQSSRYLVKRTGEKVFLECVQDMDHENMFWYRQDPGLGLRLIYFSYDVKMKEKGDIPEGYSVSREKKERFSLILESASTNQTSMYLCASERGYQETQYFGPGTRLLVL.